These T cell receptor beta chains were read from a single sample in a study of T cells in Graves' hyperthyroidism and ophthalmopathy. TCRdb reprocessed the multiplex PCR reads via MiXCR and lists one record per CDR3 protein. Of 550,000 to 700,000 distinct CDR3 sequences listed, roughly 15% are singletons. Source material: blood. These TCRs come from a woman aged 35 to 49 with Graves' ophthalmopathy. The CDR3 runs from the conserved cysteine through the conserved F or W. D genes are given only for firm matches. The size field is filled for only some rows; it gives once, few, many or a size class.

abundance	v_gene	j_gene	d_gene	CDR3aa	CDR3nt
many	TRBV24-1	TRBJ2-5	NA	CATSDTAVGGPETQYF	TGTGCCACCAGTGACACAGCGGTAGGGGGGCCGGAGACCCAGTACTTC
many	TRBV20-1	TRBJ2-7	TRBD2	CSASGLAGASYEQYF	TGCAGTGCTAGCGGACTAGCGGGTGCCTCCTACGAGCAGTACTTC
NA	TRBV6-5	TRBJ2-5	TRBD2	CASSYGRTSGGETQYF	TGTGCCAGCAGTTACGGGCGGACTAGCGGTGGAGAGACCCAGTACTTC
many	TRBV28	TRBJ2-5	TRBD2	CASSYSSASSGGETQYF	TGTGCCAGCAGTTATTCATCGGCTAGCTCGGGGGGGGAGACCCAGTACTTC
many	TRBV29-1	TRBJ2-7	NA	CSVEPRTSMYEQYF	TGCAGCGTCGAGCCCCGGACGTCTATGTACGAGCAGTACTTC
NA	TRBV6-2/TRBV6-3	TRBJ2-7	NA	CASSYWAESPYEQYF	TGTGCCAGCAGTTATTGGGCGGAGTCCCCCTACGAGCAGTACTTC
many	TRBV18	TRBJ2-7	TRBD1	CASSQGAFEQYF	TGTGCCAGCTCACAGGGGGCATTCGAGCAGTACTTC
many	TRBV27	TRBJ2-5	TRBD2	CASSALLAGLETQYF	TGTGCCAGCAGTGCCCTACTAGCGGGACTAGAGACCCAGTACTTC
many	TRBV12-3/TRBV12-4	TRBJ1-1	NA	CASSFPQPGNTEAFF	TGTGCCAGCAGTTTCCCCCAGCCAGGGAACACTGAAGCTTTCTTT
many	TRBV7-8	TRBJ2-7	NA	CASSYPAGSGSYEQYF	TGTGCCAGCAGCTACCCGGCCGGATCAGGCTCCTACGAGCAGTACTTC
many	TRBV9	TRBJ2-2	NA	CASSMAPNTGELFF	TGTGCCAGCAGCATGGCCCCGAACACCGGGGAGCTGTTTTTT
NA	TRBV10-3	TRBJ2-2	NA	CAISESTTGELFF	TGTGCCATCAGTGAGTCTACCACCGGGGAGCTGTTTTTT
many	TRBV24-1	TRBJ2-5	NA	CATSDPMTGEETQYF	TGTGCCACCAGTGATCCCATGACAGGAGAAGAGACCCAGTACTTC
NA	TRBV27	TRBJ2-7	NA	CASMNRENEQYF	TGTGCCAGCATGAACAGGGAGAACGAGCAGTACTTC
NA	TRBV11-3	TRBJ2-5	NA	CASSFYPTPTGKETQYF	TGTGCCAGCAGCTTTTACCCGACCCCCACAGGGAAAGAGACCCAGTACTTC